Listed here is a single T cell receptor (beta chain). What it binds is unknown. Germline V CDR1 and CDR2: SGDLS, YYNGEE. There are 11 residues in the CDR3. V was shortened by 3 bases and J by 6 bases, with 4 bases between the two germline ends. The sample originates from a study of shared clonotypes between healthy human individuals. Study-wide results and caveats: Exclusively blood specimens were collected; tissue repertoires likely differ. Estimated clonotype richness was generally higher in naive than memory subsets.

Donors were Caucasian adults residing in Nashville, Tennessee, USA. Splitting the CD4+ cells yielded a CD45RA+ naive subset and a CD45RA-negative memory subset. The repertoire was sequenced with immunoSEQ multiplex PCR; TCRdb's copy has only in-frame clones and lacks some. This table holds 1.6 million or so clones, approximately 98.5% found once. Sequencing was carried out using naive CD4+ T cells sorted from blood. Subset meaning: CD45RA+ positively selected. The rearrangement links TRBV9 to TRBJ2-1; D unclear. The origin of this receptor is a man aged 25-45 years in good health. The CDR3 DNA reads TGTGCCAGCAGCGGTTTCAATGAGCAGTTCTTC. Amino acid sequence: CASSGFNEQFF.